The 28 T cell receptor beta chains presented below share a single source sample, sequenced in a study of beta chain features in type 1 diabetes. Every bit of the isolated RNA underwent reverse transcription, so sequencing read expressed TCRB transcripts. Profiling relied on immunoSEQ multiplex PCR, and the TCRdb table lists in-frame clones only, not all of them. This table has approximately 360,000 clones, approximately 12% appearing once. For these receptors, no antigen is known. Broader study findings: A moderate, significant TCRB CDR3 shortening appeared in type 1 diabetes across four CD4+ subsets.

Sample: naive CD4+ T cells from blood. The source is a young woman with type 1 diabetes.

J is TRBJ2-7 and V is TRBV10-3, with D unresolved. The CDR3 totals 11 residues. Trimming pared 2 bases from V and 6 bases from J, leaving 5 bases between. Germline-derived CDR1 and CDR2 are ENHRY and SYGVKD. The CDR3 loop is CAISEALEQYF. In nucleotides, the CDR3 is TGTGCCATCAGTGAGGCACTCGAGCAGTACTTC.

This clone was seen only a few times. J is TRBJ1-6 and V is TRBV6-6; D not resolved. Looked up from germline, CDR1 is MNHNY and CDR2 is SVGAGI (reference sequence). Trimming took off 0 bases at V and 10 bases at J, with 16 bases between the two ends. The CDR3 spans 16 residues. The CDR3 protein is CASSYSTSLGSSPLHF. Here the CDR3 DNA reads TGTGCCAGCAGTTACTCGACCAGTCTGGGGAGCTCACCCCTCCACTTT.

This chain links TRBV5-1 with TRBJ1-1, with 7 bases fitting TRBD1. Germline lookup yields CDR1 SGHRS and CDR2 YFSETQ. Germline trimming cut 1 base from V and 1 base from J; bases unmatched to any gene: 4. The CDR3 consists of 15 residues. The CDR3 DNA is TGCGCCAGCAGCTTGACCGGGACAGCGAACACTGAAGCTTTCTTT. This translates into CASSLTGTANTEAFF.

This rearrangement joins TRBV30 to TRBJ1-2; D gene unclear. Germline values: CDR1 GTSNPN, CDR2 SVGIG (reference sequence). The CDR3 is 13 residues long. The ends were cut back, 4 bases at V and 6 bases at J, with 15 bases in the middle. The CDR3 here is CAWKPQAVNGYTF. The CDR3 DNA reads TGTGCCTGGAAGCCCCAGGCTGTAAATGGCTACACCTTC.

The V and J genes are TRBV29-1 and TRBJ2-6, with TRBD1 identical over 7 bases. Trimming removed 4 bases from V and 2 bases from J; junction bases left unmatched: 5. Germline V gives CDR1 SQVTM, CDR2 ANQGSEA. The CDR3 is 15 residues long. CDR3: CSVVTGATGANVLTF. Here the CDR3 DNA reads TGCAGCGTTGTTACAGGGGCAACTGGGGCCAACGTCCTGACTTTC.

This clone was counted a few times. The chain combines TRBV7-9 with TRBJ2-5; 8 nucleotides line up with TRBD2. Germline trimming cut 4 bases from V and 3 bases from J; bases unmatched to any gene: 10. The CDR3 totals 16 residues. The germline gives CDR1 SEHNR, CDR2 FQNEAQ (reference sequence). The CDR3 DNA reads TGTGCCAGCAGCTCCCGGGTTGGTAGCGGGGAAGAGACCCAGTACTTC. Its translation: CASSSRVGSGEETQYF.

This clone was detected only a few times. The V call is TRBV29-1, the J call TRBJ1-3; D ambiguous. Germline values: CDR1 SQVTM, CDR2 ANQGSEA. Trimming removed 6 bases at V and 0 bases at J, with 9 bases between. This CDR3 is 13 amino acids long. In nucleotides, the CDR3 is TGCAGCGTCACAGAAAACTCTGGAAACACCATATATTTT. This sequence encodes CSVTENSGNTIYF.

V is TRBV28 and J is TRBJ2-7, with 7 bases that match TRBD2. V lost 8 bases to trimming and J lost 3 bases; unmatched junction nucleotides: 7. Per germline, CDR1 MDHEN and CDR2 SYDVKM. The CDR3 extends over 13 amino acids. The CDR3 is CASGAWEGYEQYF. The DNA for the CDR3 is TGTGCCAGCGGGGCCTGGGAGGGCTACGAGCAGTACTTC.

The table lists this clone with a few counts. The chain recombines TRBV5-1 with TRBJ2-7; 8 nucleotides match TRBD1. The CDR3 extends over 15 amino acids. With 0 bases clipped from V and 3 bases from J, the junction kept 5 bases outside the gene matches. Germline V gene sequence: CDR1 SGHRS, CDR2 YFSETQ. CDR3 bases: TGCGCCAGCAGCTTGGCCGGGACAGGCGTCTACGAGCAGTACTTC. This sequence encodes CASSLAGTGVYEQYF. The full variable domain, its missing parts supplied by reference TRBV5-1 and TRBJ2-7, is KAGVTQTPRYLIKTRGQQVTLSCSPISGHRSVSWYQQTPGQGLQFLFEYFSETQRNKGNFPGRFSGRQFSNSRSEMNVSTLELGDSALYLCASSLAGTGVYEQYFGPGTRLTVT.

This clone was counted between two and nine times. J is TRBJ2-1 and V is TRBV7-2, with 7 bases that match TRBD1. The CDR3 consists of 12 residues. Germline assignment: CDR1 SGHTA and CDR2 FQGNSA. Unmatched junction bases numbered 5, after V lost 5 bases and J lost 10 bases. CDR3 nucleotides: TGTGCCAGCAGCCCAGACAGGGTAGAGCAGTTCTTC. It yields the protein CASSPDRVEQFF.

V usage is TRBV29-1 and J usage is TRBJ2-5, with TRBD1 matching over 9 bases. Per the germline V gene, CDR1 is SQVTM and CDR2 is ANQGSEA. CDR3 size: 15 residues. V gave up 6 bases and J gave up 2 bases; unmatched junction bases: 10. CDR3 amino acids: CSVGRQGGVQETQYF. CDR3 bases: TGCAGCGTCGGAAGACAGGGGGGAGTACAAGAGACCCAGTACTTC.

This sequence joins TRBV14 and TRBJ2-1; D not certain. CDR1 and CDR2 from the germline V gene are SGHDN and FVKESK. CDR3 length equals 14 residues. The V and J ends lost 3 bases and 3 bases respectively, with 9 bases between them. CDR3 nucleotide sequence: TGTGCCAGCAGCCAGAGAGCGATCTACAATGAGCAGTTCTTC. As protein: CASSQRAIYNEQFF.

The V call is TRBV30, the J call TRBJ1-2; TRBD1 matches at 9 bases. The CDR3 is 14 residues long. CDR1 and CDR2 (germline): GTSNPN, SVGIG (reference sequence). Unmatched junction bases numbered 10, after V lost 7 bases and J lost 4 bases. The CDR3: CAFGGQGTVYGYTF. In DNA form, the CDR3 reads TGTGCCTTCGGGGGACAGGGAACCGTCTATGGCTACACCTTC.

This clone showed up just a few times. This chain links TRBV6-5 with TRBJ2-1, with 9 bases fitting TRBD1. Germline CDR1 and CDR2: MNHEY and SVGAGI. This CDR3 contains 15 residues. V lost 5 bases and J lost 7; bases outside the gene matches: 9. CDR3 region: CASSPVGQGSNEQFF. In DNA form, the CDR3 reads TGTGCCAGCAGTCCTGTGGGACAGGGTTCGAATGAGCAGTTCTTC.

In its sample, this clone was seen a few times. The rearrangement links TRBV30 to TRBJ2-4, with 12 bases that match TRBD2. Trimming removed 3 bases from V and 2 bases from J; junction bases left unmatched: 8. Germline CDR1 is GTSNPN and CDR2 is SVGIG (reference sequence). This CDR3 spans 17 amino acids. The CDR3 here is CAWSARLAGETKNIQYF. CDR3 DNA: TGTGCCTGGAGCGCGAGACTAGCGGGAGAAACCAAAAACATTCAGTACTTC.

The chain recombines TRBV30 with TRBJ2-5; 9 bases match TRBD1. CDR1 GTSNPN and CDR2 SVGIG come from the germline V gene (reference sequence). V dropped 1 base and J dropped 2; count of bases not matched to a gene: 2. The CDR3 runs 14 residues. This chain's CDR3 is CAWSDGQGQETQYF. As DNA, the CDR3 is TGTGCCTGGAGTGACGGACAGGGGCAAGAGACCCAGTACTTC.

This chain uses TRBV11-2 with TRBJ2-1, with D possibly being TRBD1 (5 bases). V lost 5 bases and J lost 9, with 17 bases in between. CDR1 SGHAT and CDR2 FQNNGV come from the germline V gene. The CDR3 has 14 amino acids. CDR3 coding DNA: TGTGCCAGCAGCCCCGCTTCAGGGATCGGTGAGCAGTTCTTC. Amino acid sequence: CASSPASGIGEQFF.

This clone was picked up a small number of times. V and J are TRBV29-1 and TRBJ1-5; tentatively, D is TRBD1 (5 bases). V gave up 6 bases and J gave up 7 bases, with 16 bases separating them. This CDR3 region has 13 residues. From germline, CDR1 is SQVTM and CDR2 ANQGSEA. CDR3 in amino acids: CSVQPGFGQPQHF. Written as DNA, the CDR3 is TGCAGCGTCCAACCAGGGTTCGGCCAGCCCCAGCATTTT.

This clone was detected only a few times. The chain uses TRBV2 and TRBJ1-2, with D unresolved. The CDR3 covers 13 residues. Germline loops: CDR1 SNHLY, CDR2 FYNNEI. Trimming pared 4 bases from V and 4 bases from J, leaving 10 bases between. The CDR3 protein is CASSGQEGYGYTF. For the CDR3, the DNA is TGTGCCAGCAGTGGTCAGGAAGGCTATGGCTACACCTTC.

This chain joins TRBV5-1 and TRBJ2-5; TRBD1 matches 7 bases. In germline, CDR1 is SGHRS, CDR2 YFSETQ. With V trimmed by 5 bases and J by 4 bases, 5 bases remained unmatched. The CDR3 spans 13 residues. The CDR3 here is CASRRPGGETQYF. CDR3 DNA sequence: TGCGCCAGCAGACGGCCAGGGGGAGAGACCCAGTACTTC.

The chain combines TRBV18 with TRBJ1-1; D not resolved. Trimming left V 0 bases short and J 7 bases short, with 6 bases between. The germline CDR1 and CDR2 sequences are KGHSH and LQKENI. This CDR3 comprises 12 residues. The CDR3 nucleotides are TGTGCCAGCTCACCACCGGGCAGTGAAGCTTTCTTT. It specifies CASSPPGSEAFF. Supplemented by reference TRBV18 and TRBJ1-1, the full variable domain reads NAGVMQNPRHLVRRRGQEARLRCSPMKGHSHVYWYRQLPEEGLKFMVYLQKENIIDESGMPKERFSAEFPKEGPSILRIQQVVRGDSAAYFCASSPPGSEAFFGQGTRLTVV.

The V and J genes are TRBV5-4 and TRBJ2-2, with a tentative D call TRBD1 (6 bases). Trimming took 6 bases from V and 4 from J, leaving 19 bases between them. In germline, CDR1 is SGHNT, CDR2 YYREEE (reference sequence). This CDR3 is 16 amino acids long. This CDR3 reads CASTRGERGTTGELFF. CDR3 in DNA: TGTGCCAGCACCCGAGGAGAAAGGGGGACCACCGGGGAGCTGTTTTTT.

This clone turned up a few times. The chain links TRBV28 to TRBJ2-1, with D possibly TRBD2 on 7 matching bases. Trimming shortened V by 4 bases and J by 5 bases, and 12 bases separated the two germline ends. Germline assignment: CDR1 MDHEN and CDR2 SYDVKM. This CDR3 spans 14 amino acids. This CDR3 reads CASSSAGAHNEQFF. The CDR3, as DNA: TGTGCCAGCAGTTCGGCGGGGGCCCACAATGAGCAGTTCTTC.

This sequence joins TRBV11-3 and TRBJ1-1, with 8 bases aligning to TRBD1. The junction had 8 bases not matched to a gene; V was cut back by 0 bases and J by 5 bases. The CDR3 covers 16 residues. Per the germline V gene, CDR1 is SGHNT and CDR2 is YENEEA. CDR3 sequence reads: CASSLDETGAYTEAFF. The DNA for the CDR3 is TGTGCCAGCAGCTTAGACGAGACAGGGGCTTATACTGAAGCTTTCTTT.

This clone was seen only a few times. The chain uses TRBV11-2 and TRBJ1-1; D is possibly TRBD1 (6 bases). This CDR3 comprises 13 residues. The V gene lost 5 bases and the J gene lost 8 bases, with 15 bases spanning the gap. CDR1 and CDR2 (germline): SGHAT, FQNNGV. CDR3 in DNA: TGTGCCAGCAGCCCGGGTGGGACATCCGAAGCTTTCTTT. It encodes CASSPGGTSEAFF.

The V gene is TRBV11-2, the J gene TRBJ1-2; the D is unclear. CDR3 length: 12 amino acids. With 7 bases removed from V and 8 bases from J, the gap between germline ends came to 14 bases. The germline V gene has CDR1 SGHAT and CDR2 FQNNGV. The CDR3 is CASNSGRNGYTF. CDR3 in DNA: TGTGCCAGCAACAGCGGGCGGAACGGCTACACCTTC.

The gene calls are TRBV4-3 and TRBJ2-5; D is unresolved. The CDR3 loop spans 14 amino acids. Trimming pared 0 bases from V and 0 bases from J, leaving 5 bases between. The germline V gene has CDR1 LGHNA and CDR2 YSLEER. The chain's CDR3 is CASSQDPDQETQYF. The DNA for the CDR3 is TGCGCCAGCAGCCAAGATCCAGACCAAGAGACCCAGTACTTC.

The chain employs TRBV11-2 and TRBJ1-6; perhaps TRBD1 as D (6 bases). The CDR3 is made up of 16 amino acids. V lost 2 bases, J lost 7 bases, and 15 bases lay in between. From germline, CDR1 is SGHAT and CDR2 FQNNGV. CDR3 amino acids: CASSLNSGQTNSPLHF. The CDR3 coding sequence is TGTGCCAGCAGCTTAAATTCTGGACAGACAAATTCACCCCTCCACTTT.